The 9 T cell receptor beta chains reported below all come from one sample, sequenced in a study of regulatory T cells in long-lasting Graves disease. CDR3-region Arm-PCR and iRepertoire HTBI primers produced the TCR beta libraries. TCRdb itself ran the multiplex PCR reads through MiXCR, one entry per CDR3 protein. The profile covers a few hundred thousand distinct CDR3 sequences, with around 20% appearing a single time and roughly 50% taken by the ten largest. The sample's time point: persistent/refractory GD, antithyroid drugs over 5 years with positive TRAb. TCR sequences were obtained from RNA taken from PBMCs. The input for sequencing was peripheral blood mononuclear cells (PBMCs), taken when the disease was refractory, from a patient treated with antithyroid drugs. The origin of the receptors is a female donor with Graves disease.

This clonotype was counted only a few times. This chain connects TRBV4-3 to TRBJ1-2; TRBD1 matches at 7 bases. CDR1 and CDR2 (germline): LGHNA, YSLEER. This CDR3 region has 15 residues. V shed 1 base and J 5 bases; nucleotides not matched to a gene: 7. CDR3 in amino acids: CASSQAGQEKYGYTF. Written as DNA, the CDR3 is TGCGCCAGCAGCCAAGCCGGACAGGAAAAATATGGCTACACCTTC.

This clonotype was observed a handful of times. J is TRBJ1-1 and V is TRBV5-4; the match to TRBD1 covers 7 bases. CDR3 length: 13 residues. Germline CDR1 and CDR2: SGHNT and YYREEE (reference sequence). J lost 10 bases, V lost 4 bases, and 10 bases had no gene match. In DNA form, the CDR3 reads TGTGCCAGCAGCGAGGGGACAGACCCAGTAGCTTTCTTT. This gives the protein CASSEGTDPVAFF.

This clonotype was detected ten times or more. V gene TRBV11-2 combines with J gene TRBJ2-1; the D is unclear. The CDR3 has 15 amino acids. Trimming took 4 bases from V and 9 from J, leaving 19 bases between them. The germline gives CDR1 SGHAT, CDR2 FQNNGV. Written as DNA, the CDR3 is TGTGCCAGCAGCTCCGGTCGCAGTGACTGGAGTGAGCAGTTCTTC. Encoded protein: CASSSGRSDWSEQFF. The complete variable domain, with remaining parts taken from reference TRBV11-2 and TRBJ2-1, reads EAGVAQSPRYKIIEKRQSVAFWCNPISGHATLYWYQQILGQGPKLLIQFQNNGVVDDSQLPKDRFSAERLKGVDSTLKIQPAKLEDSAVYLCASSSGRSDWSEQFFGPGTRLTVL.

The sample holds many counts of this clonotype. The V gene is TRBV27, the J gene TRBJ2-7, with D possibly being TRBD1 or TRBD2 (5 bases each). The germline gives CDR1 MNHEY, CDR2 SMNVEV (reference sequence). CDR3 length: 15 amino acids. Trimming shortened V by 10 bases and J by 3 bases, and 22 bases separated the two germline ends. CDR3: CATRGSWEFVYEQYF. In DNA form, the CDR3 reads TGTGCCACTCGGGGCAGTTGGGAGTTCGTCTACGAGCAGTACTTC.

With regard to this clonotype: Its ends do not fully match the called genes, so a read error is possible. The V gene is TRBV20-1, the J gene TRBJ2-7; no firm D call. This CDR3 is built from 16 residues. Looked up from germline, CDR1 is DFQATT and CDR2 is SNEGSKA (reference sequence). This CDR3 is CSVRDSLGYTPREQYF. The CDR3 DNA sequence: TGCAGTGTTAGAGATAGTTTGGGCTATACCCCTCGGGAGCAGTACTTC.

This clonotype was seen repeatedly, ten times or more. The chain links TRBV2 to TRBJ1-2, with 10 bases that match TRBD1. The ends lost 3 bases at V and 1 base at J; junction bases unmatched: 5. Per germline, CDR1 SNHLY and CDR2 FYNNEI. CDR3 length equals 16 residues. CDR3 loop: CASSDSTGGVNYGYTF. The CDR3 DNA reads TGTGCCAGCAGTGACTCGACAGGGGGCGTTAACTATGGCTACACCTTC. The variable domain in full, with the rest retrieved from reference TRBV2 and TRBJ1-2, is EPEVTQTPSHQVTQMGQEVILRCVPISNHLYFYWYRQILGQKVEFLVSFYNNEISEKSEIFDDQFSVERPDGSNFTLKIRSTKLEDSAMYFCASSDSTGGVNYGYTFGSGTRLTVV.

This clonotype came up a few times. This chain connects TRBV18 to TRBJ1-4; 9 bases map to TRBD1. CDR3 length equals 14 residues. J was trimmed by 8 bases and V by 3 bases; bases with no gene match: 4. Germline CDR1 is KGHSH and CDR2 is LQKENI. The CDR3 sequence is CASSPRDRDEKLFF. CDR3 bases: TGTGCCAGCTCACCCCGGGACAGGGACGAAAAACTGTTTTTT.

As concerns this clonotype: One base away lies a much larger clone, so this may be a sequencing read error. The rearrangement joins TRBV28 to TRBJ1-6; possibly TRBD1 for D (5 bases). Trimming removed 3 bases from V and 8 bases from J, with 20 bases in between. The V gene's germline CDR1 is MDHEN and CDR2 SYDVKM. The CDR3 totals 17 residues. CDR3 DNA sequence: TGTGCCAGCAGTTTGGGGCCCCCGGTAGTGAGTGATTCACCCCTCCACTTT. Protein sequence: CASSLGPPVVSDSPLHF.

In DNA form, the CDR3 reads TGTGCCAGCAGTTTCGGGGTAATTAGGCAGGGAGGCACCGGGGAGCTGTTTTTT. This translates into CASSFGVIRQGGTGELFF. V is TRBV28 and J is TRBJ2-2; perhaps TRBD2 as D (6 bases). The V end lost 3 bases, the J end lost 4 bases, and 21 bases lay between the germline ends. Germline V gene lookup returns CDR1 MDHEN and CDR2 SYDVKM. The CDR3 loop spans 18 amino acids.